These 3 T cell receptor beta chains were sequenced from one sample in a study of blood T cell repertoires in COVID-19. Method: immunoSEQ multiplex PCR; TCRdb's copy keeps in-frame clones and lacks some. The repertoire holds about 140,000 clones, with roughly four fifths as singletons. Source material: peripheral blood. Receptor source: a woman aged 50 to 65 with active or convalescent COVID-19.

The chain carries TRBV30 and TRBJ1-5, with TRBD1 matching 10 bases. V lost 3 bases, J lost 4 bases, and 9 bases stayed unmatched. The V gene's germline CDR1 is GTSNPN and CDR2 SVGIG (reference sequence). The CDR3 is 16 amino acids. CDR3 nucleotide sequence: TGTGCCTGGAGCAAAAGGGGACAGGGGAGGAATCAGCCCCAGCATTTT. Its translation is CAWSKRGQGRNQPQHF.

This sequence joins TRBV6-1 and TRBJ2-2; D may be TRBD2 (6 bases). V dropped 5 bases and J dropped 1 base, with 11 bases sitting between them. CDR1 and CDR2 from the germline V gene are MNHNS and SASEGT. This CDR3 is 15 amino acids long. This CDR3 is CASSPLGGNTGELFF. The CDR3 bases are TGTGCCAGCAGTCCGCTCGGGGGGAACACCGGGGAGCTGTTTTTT.

V usage is TRBV4-3 and J usage is TRBJ2-5; perhaps TRBD1 as D (5 bases). Trimming shortened V by 0 bases and J by 0 bases, and 14 bases separated the two germline ends. The CDR3 runs to 17 residues. Germline values: CDR1 LGHNA, CDR2 YSLEER. This CDR3 is CASSQEWGRGHQETQYF. The CDR3 nucleotides read TGCGCCAGCAGCCAAGAGTGGGGTAGGGGCCACCAAGAGACCCAGTACTTC.